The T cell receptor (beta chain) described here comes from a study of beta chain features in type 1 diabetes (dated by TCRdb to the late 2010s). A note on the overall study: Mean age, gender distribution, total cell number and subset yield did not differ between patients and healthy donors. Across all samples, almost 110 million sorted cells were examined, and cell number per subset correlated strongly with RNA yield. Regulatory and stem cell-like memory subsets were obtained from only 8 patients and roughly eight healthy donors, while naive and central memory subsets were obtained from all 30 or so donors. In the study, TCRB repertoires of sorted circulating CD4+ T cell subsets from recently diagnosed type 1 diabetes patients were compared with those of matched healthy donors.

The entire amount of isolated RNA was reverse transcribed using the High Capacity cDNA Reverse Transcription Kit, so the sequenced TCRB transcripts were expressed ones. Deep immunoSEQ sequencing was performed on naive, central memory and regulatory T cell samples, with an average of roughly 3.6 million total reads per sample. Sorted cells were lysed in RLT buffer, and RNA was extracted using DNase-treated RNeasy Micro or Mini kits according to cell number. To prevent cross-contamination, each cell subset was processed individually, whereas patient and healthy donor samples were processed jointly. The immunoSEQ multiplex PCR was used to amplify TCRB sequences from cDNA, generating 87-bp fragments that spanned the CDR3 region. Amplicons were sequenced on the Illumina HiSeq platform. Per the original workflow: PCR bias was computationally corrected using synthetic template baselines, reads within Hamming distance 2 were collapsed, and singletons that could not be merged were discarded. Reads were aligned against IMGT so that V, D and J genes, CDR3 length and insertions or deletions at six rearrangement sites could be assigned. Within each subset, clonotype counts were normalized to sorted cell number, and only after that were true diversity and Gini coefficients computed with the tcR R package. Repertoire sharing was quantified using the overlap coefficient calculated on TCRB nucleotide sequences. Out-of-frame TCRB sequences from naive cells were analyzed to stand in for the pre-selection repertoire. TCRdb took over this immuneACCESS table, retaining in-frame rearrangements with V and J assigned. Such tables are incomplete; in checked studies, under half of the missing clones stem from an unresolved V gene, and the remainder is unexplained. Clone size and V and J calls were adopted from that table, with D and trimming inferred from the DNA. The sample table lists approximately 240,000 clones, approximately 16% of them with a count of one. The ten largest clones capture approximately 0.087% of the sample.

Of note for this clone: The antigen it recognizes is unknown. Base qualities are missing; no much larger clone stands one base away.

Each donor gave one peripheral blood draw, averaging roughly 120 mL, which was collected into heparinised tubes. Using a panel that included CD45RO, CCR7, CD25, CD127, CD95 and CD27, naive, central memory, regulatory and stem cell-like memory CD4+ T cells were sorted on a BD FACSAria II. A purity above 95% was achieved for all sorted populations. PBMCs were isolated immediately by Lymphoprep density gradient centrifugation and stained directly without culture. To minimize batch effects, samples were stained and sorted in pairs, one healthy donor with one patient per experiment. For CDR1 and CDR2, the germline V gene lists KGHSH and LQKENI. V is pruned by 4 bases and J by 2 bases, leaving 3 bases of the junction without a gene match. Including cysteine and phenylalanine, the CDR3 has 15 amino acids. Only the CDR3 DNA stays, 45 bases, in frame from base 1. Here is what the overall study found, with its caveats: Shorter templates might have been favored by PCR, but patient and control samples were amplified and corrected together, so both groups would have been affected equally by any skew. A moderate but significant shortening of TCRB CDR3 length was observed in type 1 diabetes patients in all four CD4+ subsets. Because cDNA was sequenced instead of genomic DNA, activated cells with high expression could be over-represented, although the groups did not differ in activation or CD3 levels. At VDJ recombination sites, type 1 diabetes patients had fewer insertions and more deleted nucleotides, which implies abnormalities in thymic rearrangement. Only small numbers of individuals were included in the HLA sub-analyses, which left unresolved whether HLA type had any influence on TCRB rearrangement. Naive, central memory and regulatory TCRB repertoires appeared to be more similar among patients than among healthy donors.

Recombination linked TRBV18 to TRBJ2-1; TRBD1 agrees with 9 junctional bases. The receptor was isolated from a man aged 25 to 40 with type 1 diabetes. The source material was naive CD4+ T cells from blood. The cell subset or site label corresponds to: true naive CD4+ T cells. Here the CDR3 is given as CASSLRQGAYNEQFF. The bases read TGTGCCAGCTCACTTCGACAGGGGGCCTACAATGAGCAGTTCTTC.